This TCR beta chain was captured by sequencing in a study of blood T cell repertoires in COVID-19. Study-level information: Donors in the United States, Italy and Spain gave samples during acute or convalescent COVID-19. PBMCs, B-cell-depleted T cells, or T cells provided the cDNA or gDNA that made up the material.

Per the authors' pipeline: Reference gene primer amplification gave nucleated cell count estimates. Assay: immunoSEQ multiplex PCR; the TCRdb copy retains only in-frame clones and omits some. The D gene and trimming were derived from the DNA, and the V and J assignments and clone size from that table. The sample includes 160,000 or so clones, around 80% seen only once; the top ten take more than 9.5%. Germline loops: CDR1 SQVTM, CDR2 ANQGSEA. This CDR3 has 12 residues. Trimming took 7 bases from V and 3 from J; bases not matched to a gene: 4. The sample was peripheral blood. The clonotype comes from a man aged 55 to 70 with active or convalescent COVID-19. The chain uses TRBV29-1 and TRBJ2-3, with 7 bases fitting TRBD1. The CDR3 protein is CSAETGTDTQYF. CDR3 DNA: TGCAGCGCCGAGACAGGGACAGATACGCAGTATTTT.